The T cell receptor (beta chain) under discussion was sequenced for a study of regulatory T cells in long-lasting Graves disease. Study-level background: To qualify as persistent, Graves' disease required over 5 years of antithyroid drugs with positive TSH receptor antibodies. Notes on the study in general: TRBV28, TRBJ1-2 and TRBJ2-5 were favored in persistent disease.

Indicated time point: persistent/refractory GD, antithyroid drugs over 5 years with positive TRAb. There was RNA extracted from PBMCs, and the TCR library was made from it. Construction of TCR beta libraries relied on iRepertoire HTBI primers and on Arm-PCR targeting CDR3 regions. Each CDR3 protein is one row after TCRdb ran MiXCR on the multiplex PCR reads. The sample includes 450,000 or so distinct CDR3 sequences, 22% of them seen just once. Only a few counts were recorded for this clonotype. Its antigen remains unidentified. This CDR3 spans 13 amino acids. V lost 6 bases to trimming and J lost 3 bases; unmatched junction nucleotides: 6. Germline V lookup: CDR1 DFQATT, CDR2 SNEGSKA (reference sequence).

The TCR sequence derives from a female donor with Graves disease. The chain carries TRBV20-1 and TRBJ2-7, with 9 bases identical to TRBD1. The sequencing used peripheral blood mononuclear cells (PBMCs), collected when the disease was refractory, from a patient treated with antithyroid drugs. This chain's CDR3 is CSALGQGSYEQYF. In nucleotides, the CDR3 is TGCAGTGCGCTGGGACAGGGTAGCTACGAGCAGTACTTC.